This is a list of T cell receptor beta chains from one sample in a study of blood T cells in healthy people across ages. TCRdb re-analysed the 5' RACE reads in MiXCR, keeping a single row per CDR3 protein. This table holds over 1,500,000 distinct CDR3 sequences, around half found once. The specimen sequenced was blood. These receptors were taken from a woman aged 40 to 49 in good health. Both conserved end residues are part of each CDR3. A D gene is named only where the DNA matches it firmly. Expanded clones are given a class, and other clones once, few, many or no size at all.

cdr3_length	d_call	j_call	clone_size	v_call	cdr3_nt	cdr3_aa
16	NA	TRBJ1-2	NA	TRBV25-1	TGTGCCAGCAGTGAACCCGGAGCTGGGGGCCGCGGGGGCTACACCTTC	CASSEPGAGGRGGYTF
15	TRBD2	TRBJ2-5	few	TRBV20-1	TGCAGTGCTAGACGGCTAGCGGGGGAGGTCGAGACCCAGTACTTC	CSARRLAGEVETQYF
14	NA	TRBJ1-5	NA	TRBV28	TGTGCCAGCAGACCACTTAGGGGGGATCAGCCCCAGCATTTT	CASRPLRGDQPQHF
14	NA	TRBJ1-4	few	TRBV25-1	TGTGCCAGCAGTGGGGGGAGATCTAATGAAAAACTGTTTTTT	CASSGGRSNEKLFF
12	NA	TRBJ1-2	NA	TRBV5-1	TGCGCCAGCAGCTTCGGGACGGGCGGCTACACCTTC	CASSFGTGGYTF
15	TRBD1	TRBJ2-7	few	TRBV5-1	TGCGCCAGCAGCTCGGGACAGGCGGTTCGCTACGAGCAGTACTTC	CASSSGQAVRYEQYF
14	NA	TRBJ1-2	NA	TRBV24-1	TGTGCCACCAGTGACCTGGGGCAGCCCTATGGCTACACCTTC	CATSDLGQPYGYTF
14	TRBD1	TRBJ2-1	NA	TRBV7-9	TGTGCCAGCAGGGGACAGGGATGGGACAATGAGCAGTTCTTC	CASRGQGWDNEQFF
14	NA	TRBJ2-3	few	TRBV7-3	TGTGCCAGCAGCCTATCCCACTTCACAGATACGCAGTATTTT	CASSLSHFTDTQYF
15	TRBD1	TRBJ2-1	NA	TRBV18	TGTGCCAGCTCACCGGGGACAGGGGGGATCGATGAGCAGTTCTTC	CASSPGTGGIDEQFF
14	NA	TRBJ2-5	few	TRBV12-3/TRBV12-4	TGTGCCAGCAGTCCCCGCGGGGTTCGGGAGACCCAGTACTTC	CASSPRGVRETQYF
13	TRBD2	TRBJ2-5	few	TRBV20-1	TGCAGTGCAAAGACTAGCCCCCAAGAGACCCAGTACTTC	CSAKTSPQETQYF
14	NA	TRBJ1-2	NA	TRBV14	TGTGCCAGCAGCCAGACGATACAAACCTATGGCTACACCTTC	CASSQTIQTYGYTF
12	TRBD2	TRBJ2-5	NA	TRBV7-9	TGTGTCATTGTGATGGGGGGGGAGACCCAGTACTTC	CVIVMGGETQYF
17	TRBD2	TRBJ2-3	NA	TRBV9	TGTGCCAGCAGCCTGCGACTAGCGGGGGGCCCACAGGATACGCAGTATTTT	CASSLRLAGGPQDTQYF
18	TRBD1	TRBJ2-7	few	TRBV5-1	TGCGCCAGCAGCCCACCTCCGGGACAGGGTCCGGAGAGCTACGAGCAGTACTTC	CASSPPPGQGPESYEQYF
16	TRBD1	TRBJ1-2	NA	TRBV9	TGTGCCAGCAGTGGGCCGGGACAGGGGGTTGACTATGGCTACACCTTC	CASSGPGQGVDYGYTF
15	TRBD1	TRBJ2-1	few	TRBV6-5	TGTGCCAGCAGCAAGGGACAGGGGGCAGGTAATGAGCAGTTCTTC	CASSKGQGAGNEQFF
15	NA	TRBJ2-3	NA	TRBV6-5	TGTGTCAGCAGTTACTCGGATGCGTCCCCAGATACGCAGTATTTT	CVSSYSDASPDTQYF
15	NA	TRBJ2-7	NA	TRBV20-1	TGCAGTGCTAGGGCCCCCATCGCGGGGAGCTACGAGCAGTACTTC	CSARAPIAGSYEQYF
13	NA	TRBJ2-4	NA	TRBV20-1	TGCAGTGCTAGGGAAGTTAACAAAAACATTCAGTACTTC	CSAREVNKNIQYF
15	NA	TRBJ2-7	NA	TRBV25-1	TGTGCCAGCAGTGGCCCCGTTACAAATCCCTACGAGCAGTACTTC	CASSGPVTNPYEQYF
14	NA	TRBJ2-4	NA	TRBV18	TGTGCCAGCTCACCACCAAGCGCCCTCGGAGGCCAGTACTTC	CASSPPSALGGQYF
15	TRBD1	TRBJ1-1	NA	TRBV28	TGTGCCAGCAGACCCCGGGACAGGGGGAGTACTGAAGCTTTCTTT	CASRPRDRGSTEAFF
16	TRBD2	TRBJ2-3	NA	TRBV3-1	TGTGCCAGCAGCCTTATAGCGGGGGGGCACACAGATACGCAGTATTTT	CASSLIAGGHTDTQYF
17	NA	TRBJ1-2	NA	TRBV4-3	TGCGCCAGCAGCCAAGGTGCGGGGCCCCAGGGCCTCTATGGCTACACCTTC	CASSQGAGPQGLYGYTF
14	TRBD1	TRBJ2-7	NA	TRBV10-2	TGCGCCAGCACGGTGGGACAGGGAACCTACGAGCAGTACTTC	CASTVGQGTYEQYF